The source of this TCR beta chain is a study of cytomegalovirus exposure and HLA in healthy donors. It was with 60 Vbeta and 13 Jbeta primers that the PCR ran. TCRdb keeps only in-frame clones here, not all; method: immunoSEQ multiplex PCR. The sample lists 100,000 to 150,000 clones, 15% to 20% occurring once. With V trimmed by 3 bases and J by 4 bases, 5 bases remained unmatched. Germline CDR1 is MNHEY and CDR2 is SVGAGI. The length of the CDR3 is 14 residues. The chain links TRBV6-5 to TRBJ2-7; 8 bases map to TRBD1. The receptor was derived from a female donor in good health and CMV-seropositive. The sample taken for sequencing was PBMCs. The CDR3 sequence is CASSYVRGLYEQYF. CDR3 sequence (DNA): TGTGCCAGCAGTTATGTCAGGGGGCTTTACGAGCAGTACTTC.